One sample yielded the 29 T cell receptor beta chains listed below, sequenced in a study of T cells expressing NK-cell markers. One entry per CDR3 protein, without DNA, is what TCRdb gives after re-calling the 5' RACE reads. The specimen's table records about 260,000 distinct CDR3 sequences. Material: blood T cells: a sorted CD56 or NKG2C T cell subset, CD4+ or CD8+ T cells, or bulk PBMC T cells (not recorded which). These receptors came from a woman aged 18 to 75 in good health.

The J gene is TRBJ2-2, the V gene TRBV3-1; the TCRdb call, TRBD1, lacks DNA for checking. Germline CDR1 LGHDT, CDR2 YNNKEL (reference sequence). The CDR3 has 15 amino acids. CDR3 loop: CASSRRGGRTGELFF.

The chain joins TRBV7-3 to TRBJ2-3; TCRdb's D call, TRBD2, is unchecked because there is no DNA. Per germline, CDR1 SGHTA and CDR2 FQGTGA. This CDR3 is 16 amino acids long. The CDR3: CASSLTSGGPTDTQYF.

The chain employs TRBV12-3 or TRBV12-4 and TRBJ1-4; checking the TCRdb D call of TRBD1 is not possible without DNA. The CDR3 has 15 amino acids. CDR3 sequence: CASSIGQGNNEKLFF.

V is TRBV7-2 and J is TRBJ1-5; the TCRdb call, TRBD1, lacks DNA for checking. Germline CDR1 is SGHTA and CDR2 is FQGNSA. This CDR3 is built from 13 residues. CDR3 region: CASSLEGIKPQHF.

The V and J genes are TRBV30 and TRBJ1-2. The germline CDR1 and CDR2 sequences are GTSNPN and SVGIG (reference sequence). The CDR3 sequence is 11 residues long. The CDR3 spells CAWSLSYGYTF.

The chain links TRBV4-3 to TRBJ2-1; TCRdb proposes TRBD2, but this gene call is untestable without DNA. Germline loops: CDR1 LGHNA, CDR2 YSLEER. This CDR3 comprises 15 residues. The CDR3 reads CASSQGGNPGGEQFF.

The V gene is TRBV19, the J gene TRBJ2-1; TCRdb selects TRBD1, and the lack of DNA leaves this call unchecked. Germline V gene lookup returns CDR1 LNHDA and CDR2 SQIVND (reference sequence). This CDR3 is 15 amino acids long. The CDR3 loop reads CASKKGTPRDNEQFF.

The CDR3 loop reads CASSSSGHFNQPQHF. J is TRBJ1-5 and V is TRBV18; the TCRdb call, TRBD1, lacks DNA for checking. The CDR3 extends over 15 amino acids. Germline lookup yields CDR1 KGHSH and CDR2 LQKENI.

The V call is TRBV30, the J call TRBJ2-4; there is no DNA to check the TCRdb D call of TRBD2. The germline CDR1 and CDR2 sequences are GTSNPN and SVGIG (reference sequence). The CDR3 runs 13 residues. The CDR3 region is CASQGLGEDIQYF.

The rearrangement joins TRBV7-5 to TRBJ2-1; TCRdb reports TRBD1, a call that lacks DNA to check it against. TRBV7-5 is a listed pseudogene. The CDR3 has 22 residues. CDR3 in amino acids: CISVPEARRRPPLLEGGNEQFF.

The rearrangement joins TRBV5-8 to TRBJ2-7; TCRdb names TRBD1, which stays unverified in the absence of DNA. This CDR3 comprises 15 residues. Germline V lookup: CDR1 SGHTS, CDR2 YDEGEE. CDR3 in amino acids: CASSLGGPGGYEQYF.

The rearrangement uses TRBV7-2 and TRBJ1-1; the TRBD1 assignment by TCRdb is unverifiable without DNA. Germline CDR1 is SGHTA and CDR2 is FQGNSA. The CDR3 sequence is 14 residues long. CDR3 amino acids: CASSFDRASTEAFF.

This chain uses TRBV5-4 with TRBJ2-6; TCRdb's D call, TRBD1, is unchecked because there is no DNA. In germline, CDR1 is SGHNT, CDR2 YYREEE (reference sequence). This CDR3 has 16 residues. CDR3 in amino acids: CASSKGERLMGNVLTF.

This rearrangement joins TRBV6-1 to TRBJ2-7; TCRdb designates TRBD1, a call that cannot be tested without DNA. Germline V gives CDR1 MNHNS, CDR2 SASEGT. The length of the CDR3 is 14 residues. The CDR3 sequence: CASRGGLLAYEQYF.

The rearrangement uses TRBV4-3 and TRBJ2-1; the TCRdb D gene call, TRBD2, has no DNA to confirm it. CDR3 length: 19 residues. Germline CDR1 LGHNA, CDR2 YSLEER. The CDR3 loop reads CASSQWEGTASSPYNEQFF.

The chain combines TRBV20-1 with TRBJ2-1; TCRdb indicates TRBD1, and absent DNA this call remains unverified. This CDR3 spans 14 amino acids. Germline V CDR1 and CDR2: DFQATT, SNEGSKA (reference sequence). The CDR3 sequence: CSARVGTWDSEQFF.

This chain uses TRBV4-3 with TRBJ1-2. CDR3 length: 16 amino acids. Germline V gene data show CDR1 as LGHNA and CDR2 as YSLEER. The CDR3 reads CASSQGGGLRDYGYTF.

This rearrangement joins TRBV12-3 or TRBV12-4 to TRBJ1-6. The CDR3 is made up of 16 amino acids. The CDR3 region is CASSLAFGVYNSPLHF.

The chain uses TRBV28 and TRBJ2-5; TCRdb picks TRBD1, but there is no DNA to check that call. CDR3 size: 14 residues. The germline V gene encodes CDR1 MDHEN and CDR2 SYDVKM. The CDR3 reads CASSADRYQETQYF.

This rearrangement joins TRBV5-1 to TRBJ2-3; TCRdb's D call of TRBD1 is untestable without DNA. This CDR3 has 14 amino acids. Germline V gene sequence: CDR1 SGHRS, CDR2 YFSETQ. The CDR3: CASSRQGYTDTQYF.

This chain joins TRBV12-3 or TRBV12-4 and TRBJ2-7; TCRdb's assignment of TRBD1 cannot be checked, as there is no DNA. The CDR3 sequence is 14 residues long. This CDR3 is CASRPGQGAGEQYF.

This chain uses TRBV27 with TRBJ1-2. Germline V gene sequence: CDR1 MNHEY, CDR2 SMNVEV (reference sequence). The CDR3 length is 13 residues. CDR3 in amino acids: CASSLSGPYGYTF.

The gene calls are TRBV12-3 or TRBV12-4 and TRBJ1-6; absent DNA, TCRdb's TRBD1 call cannot be checked. CDR3 length: 15 amino acids. CDR3 residues: CASRLRETGNSPLHF.

The CDR3 spells CASSRPNQETQYF. This sequence joins TRBV13 and TRBJ2-5; TCRdb outputs TRBD1, but without DNA this stays unchecked. Germline-derived CDR1 and CDR2 are PRHDT and FYEKMQ (reference sequence). CDR3 length equals 13 residues.

CDR3 loop: CSARGTWGNTIYF. The chain combines TRBV20-1 with TRBJ1-3. The CDR3 loop spans 13 amino acids. Germline V CDR1 and CDR2: DFQATT, SNEGSKA (reference sequence).

The rearrangement links TRBV6-1 to TRBJ1-5; the D gene TCRdb calls, TRBD1, cannot be checked with no DNA. Germline CDR1 MNHNS, CDR2 SASEGT. CDR3 size: 12 residues. The CDR3 loop reads CASSGTQTPQHF.

The chain links TRBV29-1 to TRBJ2-7; with no DNA, the TCRdb D assignment of TRBD2 cannot be verified. Germline V gives CDR1 SQVTM, CDR2 ANQGSEA. This CDR3 region has 14 residues. CDR3 sequence: CSVNSGTSRPEQYF.

V and J are TRBV2 and TRBJ2-2; TCRdb's assignment of TRBD2 cannot be checked, as there is no DNA. The CDR3 runs 16 residues. Germline V gives CDR1 SNHLY, CDR2 FYNNEI. The CDR3 sequence: CASNLWGGANTGELFF.

The chain recombines TRBV29-1 with TRBJ2-3; TCRdb returns TRBD1, unconfirmable since there is no DNA. The CDR3 has 14 amino acids. Germline-derived CDR1 and CDR2 are SQVTM and ANQGSEA. The CDR3 sequence: CSVGEEGKTDTQYF.